Here is one T cell receptor beta chain with its context. These data originate in a study of cytomegalovirus exposure and HLA in healthy donors. Study at large: A data release that came early held 80 million or so unique TCRs from HLA-typed donors.

Everyone who donated was a healthy bone marrow donor. Nominally healthy donors provided the samples, though records likely missed some immune exposures. The CDR3 has 14 residues. Unmatched junction bases numbered 5, after V lost 7 bases and J lost 3 bases. Germline V gene sequence: CDR1 MDHEN, CDR2 SYDVKM. PCR amplification relied on 60 Vbeta primers (plus 13 Jbeta primers). Produced via immunoSEQ multiplex PCR; TCRdb's table is partial and in-frame only. The repertoire includes some 130,000 clones, approximately 78% of them detected once, and 1.5% sits in the top ten. Sequencing was carried out using PBMCs. This receptor was identified in a female donor in good health and CMV-seronegative. The J gene is TRBJ1-3, the V gene TRBV28; 8 nucleotides match TRBD1. CDR3 sequence (DNA): TGTGCCAGCATCCCAGGGGGCAGTGGAAACACCATATATTTT. Residues: CASIPGGSGNTIYF.